This TCR beta chain was sequenced in a study of blood T cell repertoires in COVID-19 (dated by TCRdb to 2020 to 2022). Looking at the study overall: Collaborator samples came from the United States, Italy and Spain and covered acute and convalescent phases of COVID-19. The prospective study material was composed of cDNA or gDNA derived from T cells, B-cell-depleted T cells, or PBMCs. The repertoires were released in a freely available public database intended as a resource for research on the immune response to SARS-CoV-2. Subjects who had been exposed to COVID-19, were actively infected with it, or had recovered from it provided the deeply sampled blood TCRbeta repertoires that made up the dataset. Samples were obtained from the ongoing ImmuneRACE study (first 160 participants) and from some 1,200 subjects provided by 6 global collaborators. HLA class I and class II types, where available, came from metadata supplied by the sample provider rather than from assay-based typing. Nearly every sample came with metadata listing a de-identified subject ID, COVID-19 status, age in years and sex.

The CDR3, cysteine through phenylalanine, is 16 amino acids long. The entry retains the CDR3 DNA only, 48 bases that are in frame from base 1. Cut back by 1 base and 6 bases, the V and J ends lie 19 bases apart. CDR1 and CDR2 were assigned from the germline V gene as KGHSH and LQKENI. Study-level results and caveats: How much clinical and demographic metadata was included differed by source and by participant, and the metadata was provided uncurated.

TCRbeta CDR3 regions were amplified from genomic DNA using the immunoSEQ Assay, a bias-controlled multiplex PCR. Per the source publication's procedure: Within the assay, amplification of reference gene primers was used to estimate how many nucleated cells each sample contained. To quantify the absolute abundance of each unique TCRbeta CDR3 rearrangement, sequence reads were collapsed and filtered. For each sample, productive Simpson clonality was calculated by taking the square root of Simpson's diversity index across productive rearrangements. TCRdb carries this immuneACCESS record with in-frame sequences only. Its versions omit some clonotypes, under half of them owing to an unresolved V gene in the studies checked, with the rest unexplained. That table is the source of V, J and clone size, and D and trimming were worked out from the DNA. The sample data list more than 95,000 clones, and approximately 80% of these were observed just once. In total, the top ten clones hold 26% of the sample.

With regard to this clone: It lacks a known antigen. It has no much larger one-base neighbor in the sample; base qualities were not kept.

Each collaborating institution followed its own protocols to collect whole blood in K2EDTA tubes. Collaborator samples were shipped for TCRbeta analysis as frozen whole blood, isolated PBMCs, or DNA extracted from either sample type. The chain joins TRBV18 to TRBJ2-7; there is no confident call for the D gene. The sample comprised peripheral blood. The sequence came from a man aged 60 to 75 with acute or convalescent COVID-19. The DNA sequence reads TGTGCCAGCTCACCACGTCGCTTAGCTTCTACGGTCGAGCAGTACTTC. It encodes CASSPRRLASTVEQYF.